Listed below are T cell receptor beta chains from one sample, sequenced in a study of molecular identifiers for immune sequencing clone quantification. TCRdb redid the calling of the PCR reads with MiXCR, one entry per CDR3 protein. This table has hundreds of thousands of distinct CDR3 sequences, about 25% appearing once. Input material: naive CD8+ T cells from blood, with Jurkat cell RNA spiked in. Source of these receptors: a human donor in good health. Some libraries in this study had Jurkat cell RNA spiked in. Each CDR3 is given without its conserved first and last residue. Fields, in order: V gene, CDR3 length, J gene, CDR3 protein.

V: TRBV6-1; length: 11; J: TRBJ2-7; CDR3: ASRRQGLGEQY
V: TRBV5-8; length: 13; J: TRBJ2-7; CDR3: ASSLRDRAPYEQY
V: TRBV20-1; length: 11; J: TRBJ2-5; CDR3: SATPGFQETQY
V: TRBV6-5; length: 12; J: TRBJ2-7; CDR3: ASSEWDNAYEQY
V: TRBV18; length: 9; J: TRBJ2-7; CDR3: ASSQGEEQY
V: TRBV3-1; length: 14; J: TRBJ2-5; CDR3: ASSQDSAGQEETQY
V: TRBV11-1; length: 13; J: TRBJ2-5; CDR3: ASSVTSTGLETQY
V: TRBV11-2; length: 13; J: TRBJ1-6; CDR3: ASSLGEVGNSPLH
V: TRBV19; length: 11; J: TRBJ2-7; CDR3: ASSAGLNYEQY
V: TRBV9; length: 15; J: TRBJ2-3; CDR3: ASSSEGLAVSTDTQY
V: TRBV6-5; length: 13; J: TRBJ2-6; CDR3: ASSFHSSGANVLT
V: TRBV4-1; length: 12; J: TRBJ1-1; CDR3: ASSQLQGDTEAF
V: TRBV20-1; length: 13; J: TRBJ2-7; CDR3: SAPWGTSISYEQY
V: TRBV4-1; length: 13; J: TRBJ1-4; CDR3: ASSQSTGDFEKLF
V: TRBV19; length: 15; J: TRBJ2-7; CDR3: ASSPHSGTGVSYEQY
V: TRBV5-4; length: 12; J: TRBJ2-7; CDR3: ASSLELAPYEQY
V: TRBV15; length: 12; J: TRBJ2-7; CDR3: ATSRRDGGDEQY
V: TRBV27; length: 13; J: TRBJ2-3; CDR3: ASRRSTGGRDTQY
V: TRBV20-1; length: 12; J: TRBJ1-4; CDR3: SARSRDTNEKLF
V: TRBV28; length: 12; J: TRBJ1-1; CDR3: ASSWRGGRTEAF
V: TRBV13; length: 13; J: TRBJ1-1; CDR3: ASSSTRGLGTEAF
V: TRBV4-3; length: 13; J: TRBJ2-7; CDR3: ASSQGIESSYEQY
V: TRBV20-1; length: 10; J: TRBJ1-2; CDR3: SANGQGEGYT
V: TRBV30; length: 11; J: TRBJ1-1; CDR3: AWTRRGYTEAF
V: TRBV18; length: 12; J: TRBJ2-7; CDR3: ASSPPSGEHEQY
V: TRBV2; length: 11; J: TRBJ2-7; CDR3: ASSASSSYEQY
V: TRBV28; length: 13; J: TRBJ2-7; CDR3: ASSLGTSVPYEQY
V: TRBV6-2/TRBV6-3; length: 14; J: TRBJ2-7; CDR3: ASSYRTSGASPEQY
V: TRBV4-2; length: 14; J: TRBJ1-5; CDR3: ASSQDRAGRGQPQH
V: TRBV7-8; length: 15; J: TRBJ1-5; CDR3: ASSLLWVQGVNQPQH
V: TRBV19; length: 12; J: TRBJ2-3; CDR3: ASAIGSGTDTQY
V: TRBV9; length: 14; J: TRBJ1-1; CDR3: ASSKPLAGFQTEAF
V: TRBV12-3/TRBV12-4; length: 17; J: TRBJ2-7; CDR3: ASSPTGLAGGARSYEQY
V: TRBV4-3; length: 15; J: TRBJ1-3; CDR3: ASSQEVAGVSGNTIY
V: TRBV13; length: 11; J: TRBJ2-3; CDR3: ASSFTGVDTQY
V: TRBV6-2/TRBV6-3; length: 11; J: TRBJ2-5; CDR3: ASRQGAEKTQY
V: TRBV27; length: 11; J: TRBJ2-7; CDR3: ASRYRQNYEQY
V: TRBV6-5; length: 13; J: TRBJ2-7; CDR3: ASSSLVGTGYERY
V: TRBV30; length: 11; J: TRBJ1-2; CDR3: AWSVSGVEGYT
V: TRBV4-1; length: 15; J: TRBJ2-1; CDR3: ASSQGGLAEFYNEQF
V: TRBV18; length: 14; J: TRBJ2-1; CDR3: ASSAKLAGEYNEQF
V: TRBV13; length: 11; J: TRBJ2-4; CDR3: ASSSGTSDIQY
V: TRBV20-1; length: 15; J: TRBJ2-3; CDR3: SARDQTSGSISDTRY
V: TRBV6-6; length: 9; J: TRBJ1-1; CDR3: ASTEGGEAF
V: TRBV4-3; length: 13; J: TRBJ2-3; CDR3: ASSIGGFTTDTQY
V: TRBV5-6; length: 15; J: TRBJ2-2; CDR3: ASSLVEVGVRTGELF